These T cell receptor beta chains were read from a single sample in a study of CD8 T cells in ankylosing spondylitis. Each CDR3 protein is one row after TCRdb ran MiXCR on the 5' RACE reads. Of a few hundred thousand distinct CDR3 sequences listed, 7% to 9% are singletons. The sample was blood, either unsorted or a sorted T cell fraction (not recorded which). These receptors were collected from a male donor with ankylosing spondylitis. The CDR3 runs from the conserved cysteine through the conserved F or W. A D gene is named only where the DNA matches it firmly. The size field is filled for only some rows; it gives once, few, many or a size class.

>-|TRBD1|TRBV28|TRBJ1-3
TGTGCCAGCAGTTTAGTGGAGACAGGGAGTTCTGGAAACACCATATATTTT
CASSLVETGSSGNTIYF
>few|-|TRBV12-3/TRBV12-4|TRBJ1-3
TGTGCCAGCAGTGAGGGACTGATCTCTGGAAACACCATATATTTT
CASSEGLISGNTIYF
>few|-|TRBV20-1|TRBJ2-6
TGCAGTGCTAGTCAGCCCGGGACCACCTCTGGGGCCAACGTCCTGACTTTC
CSASQPGTTSGANVLTF
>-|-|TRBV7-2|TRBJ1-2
TGTGCCAGCAGCCCAGGCGGCCGCTATGGCTACACCTTC
CASSPGGRYGYTF
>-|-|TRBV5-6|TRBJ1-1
TGTGCCAGCAGCTCTGGTTGGAGGCGTTCATTACTCGAAGCTTTCTTT
CASSSGWRRSLLEAFF
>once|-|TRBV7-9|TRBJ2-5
TGTGCCAGCAGCGTCCTCGGGGTCCAAGAGACCCAGTACTTC
CASSVLGVQETQYF
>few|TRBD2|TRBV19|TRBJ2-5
TGTGCCAGTAGTTTAAGCTTAGCGGGAGTGGAGACCCAGTACTTC
CASSLSLAGVETQYF
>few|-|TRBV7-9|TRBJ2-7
TGTGCCAGCAGCTTAGTAGTAGGCAACCCTTCCTACGAGCAGTACTTC
CASSLVVGNPSYEQYF
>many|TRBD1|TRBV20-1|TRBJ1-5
TGCAGTGCTACGGACAGGGGTAATCAGCCCCAGCATTTT
CSATDRGNQPQHF
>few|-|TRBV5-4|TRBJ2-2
TGTGCCAGCAGCGCAGACTCATCTTCGGAGGAGCTGTTTTTT
CASSADSSSEELFF
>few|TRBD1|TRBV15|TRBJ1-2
TGTGCCACCAGCAGACCTTACAGGGGGCGGGCCCCCTATGGCTACACCTTC
CATSRPYRGRAPYGYTF
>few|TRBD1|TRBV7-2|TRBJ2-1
TGTGCCAGCAGCTTATCCAGGGGGCAATTTCATGAGCAGTTCTTC
CASSLSRGQFHEQFF
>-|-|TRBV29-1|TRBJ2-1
TGCAGCGTTTGGGACTCCCAAAGCGATGAGCAGTTCTTC
CSVWDSQSDEQFF
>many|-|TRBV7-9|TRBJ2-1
TGTGCCAGCAGCTTAGTCGACAATGAGCAGTTCTTC
CASSLVDNEQFF
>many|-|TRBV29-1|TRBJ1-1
TGCAGCGTTGACGACAGAAAAGCTTTCTTT
CSVDDRKAFF
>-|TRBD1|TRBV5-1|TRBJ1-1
TGCGCCAGCACTACAGCAGGGGGAGTGAGGACTGAAGCTTTCTTT
CASTTAGGVRTEAFF
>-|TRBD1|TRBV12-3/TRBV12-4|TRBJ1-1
TGTGCCAGCAAGAAGACAGGGGACACGAACACTGAAGCTTTCTTT
CASKKTGDTNTEAFF